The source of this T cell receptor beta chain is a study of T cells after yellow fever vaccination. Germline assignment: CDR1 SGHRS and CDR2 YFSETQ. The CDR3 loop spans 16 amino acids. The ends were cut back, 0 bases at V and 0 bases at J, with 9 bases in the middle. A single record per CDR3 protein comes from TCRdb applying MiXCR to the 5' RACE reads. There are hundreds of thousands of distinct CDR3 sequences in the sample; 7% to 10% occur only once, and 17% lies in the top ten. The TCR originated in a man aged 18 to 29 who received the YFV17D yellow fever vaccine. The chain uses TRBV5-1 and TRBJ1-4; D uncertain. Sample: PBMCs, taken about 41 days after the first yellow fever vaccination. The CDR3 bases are TGCGCCAGCAGCTTGGAAGGCGGATCAACTAATGAAAAACTGTTTTTT. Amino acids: CASSLEGGSTNEKLFF.